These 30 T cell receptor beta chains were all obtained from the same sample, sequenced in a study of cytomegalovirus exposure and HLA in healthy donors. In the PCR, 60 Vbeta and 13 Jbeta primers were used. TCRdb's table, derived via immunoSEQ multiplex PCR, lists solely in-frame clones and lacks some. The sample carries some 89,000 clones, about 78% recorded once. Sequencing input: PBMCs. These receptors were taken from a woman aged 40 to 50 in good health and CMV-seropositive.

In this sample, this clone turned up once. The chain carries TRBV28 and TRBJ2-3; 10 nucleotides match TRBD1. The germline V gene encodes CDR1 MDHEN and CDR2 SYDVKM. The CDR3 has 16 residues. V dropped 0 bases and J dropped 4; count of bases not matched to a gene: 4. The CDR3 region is CASSLWAGTGADTQYF. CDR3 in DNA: TGTGCCAGCAGTTTATGGGCGGGGACAGGGGCAGATACGCAGTATTTT.

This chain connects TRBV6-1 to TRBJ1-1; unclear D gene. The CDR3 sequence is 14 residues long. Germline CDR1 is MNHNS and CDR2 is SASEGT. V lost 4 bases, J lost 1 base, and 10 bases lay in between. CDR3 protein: CASSASTGNTEAFF. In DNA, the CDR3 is TGTGCCAGCAGTGCATCGACGGGGAACACTGAAGCTTTCTTT.

CDR3 loop: CASSPLGGGRAHNEQFF. The CDR3 DNA is TGCGCCAGCAGCCCGCTGGGGGGCGGGAGGGCCCACAATGAGCAGTTCTTC. The rearrangement joins TRBV4-1 to TRBJ2-1, with 9 positions matching TRBD2. This CDR3 is 17 amino acids long. Germline-derived CDR1 and CDR2 are MGHRA and YSYEKL. The V and J ends lost 4 bases and 5 bases, in that order; junction bases with no gene match: 12.

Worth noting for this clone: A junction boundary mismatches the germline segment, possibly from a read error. The CDR3: CSSSLGREANTGELFF. DNA of the CDR3: TGTTCCAGCAGCTTAGGGAGGGAGGCGAACACCGGGGAGCTGTTTTTT. This chain joins TRBV7-9 and TRBJ2-2; 7 nucleotides align to TRBD2. This CDR3 contains 16 residues. Germline V gene data show CDR1 as SEHNR and CDR2 as FQNEAQ (reference sequence).

CDR3 bases: TGTGCCAGCAGCCTCAGACTAGCGGGAGGTCGGTCTATGACAGATACGCAGTATTTT. Translation gives CASSLRLAGGRSMTDTQYF. The chain is built from TRBV7-8 and TRBJ2-3; TRBD2 aligns across 13 bases. V shed 5 bases and J 3 bases; nucleotides not matched to a gene: 14. The CDR3 spans 19 residues. Germline V gene data show CDR1 as SGHVS and CDR2 as FQNEAQ.

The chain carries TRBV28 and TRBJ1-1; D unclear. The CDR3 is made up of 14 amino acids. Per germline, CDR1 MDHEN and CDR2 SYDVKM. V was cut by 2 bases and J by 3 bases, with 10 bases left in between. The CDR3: CASSLGRWDTEAFF. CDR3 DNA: TGTGCCAGCAGTTTAGGGCGCTGGGACACTGAAGCTTTCTTT.

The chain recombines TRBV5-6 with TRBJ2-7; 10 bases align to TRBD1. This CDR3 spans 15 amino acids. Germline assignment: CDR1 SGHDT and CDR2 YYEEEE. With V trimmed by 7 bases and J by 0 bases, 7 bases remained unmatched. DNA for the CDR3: TGTGCCAGCGTGGGACAGGGGAAGGGCTCCTACGAGCAGTACTTC. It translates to CASVGQGKGSYEQYF.

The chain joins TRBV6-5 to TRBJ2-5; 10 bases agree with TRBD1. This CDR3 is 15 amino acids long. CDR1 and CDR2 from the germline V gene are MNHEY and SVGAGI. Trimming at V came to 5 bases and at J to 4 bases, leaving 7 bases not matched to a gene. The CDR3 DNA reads TGTGCCAGCAGTAGGAGACAGGGGGCCGCAGAGACCCAGTACTTC. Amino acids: CASSRRQGAAETQYF.

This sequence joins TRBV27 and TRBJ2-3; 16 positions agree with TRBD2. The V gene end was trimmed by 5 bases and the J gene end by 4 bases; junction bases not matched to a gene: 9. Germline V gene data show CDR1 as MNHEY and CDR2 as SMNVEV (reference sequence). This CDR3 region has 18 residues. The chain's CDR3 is CASSPPGLAGGRSDTQYF. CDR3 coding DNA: TGTGCCAGCAGTCCACCGGGACTAGCGGGAGGGCGGTCAGATACGCAGTATTTT.

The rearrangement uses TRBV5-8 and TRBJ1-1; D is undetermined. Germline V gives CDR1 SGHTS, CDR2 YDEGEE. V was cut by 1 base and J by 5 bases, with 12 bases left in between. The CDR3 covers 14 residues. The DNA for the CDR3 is TGTGCCAGCAGCTTGCTAGGGAGAGGGACTGAAGCTTTCTTT. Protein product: CASSLLGRGTEAFF.

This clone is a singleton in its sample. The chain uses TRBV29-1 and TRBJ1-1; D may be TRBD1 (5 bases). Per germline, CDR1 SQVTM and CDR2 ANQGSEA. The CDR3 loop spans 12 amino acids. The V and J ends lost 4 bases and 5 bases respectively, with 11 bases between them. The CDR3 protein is CSVAQGGTEAFF. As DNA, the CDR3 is TGCAGCGTTGCTCAGGGTGGGACTGAAGCTTTCTTT.

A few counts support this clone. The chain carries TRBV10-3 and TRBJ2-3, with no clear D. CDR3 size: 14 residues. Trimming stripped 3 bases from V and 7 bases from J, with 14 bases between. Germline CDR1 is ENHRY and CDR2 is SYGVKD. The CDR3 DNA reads TGTGCCATCAGTGAACCCCCACCCGGTTATACGCAGTATTTT. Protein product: CAISEPPPGYTQYF.

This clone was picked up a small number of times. The CDR3 loop reads CASDREPLCTEAFF. The CDR3 region has the DNA TGTGCCAGCGACAGGGAACCCTTGTGTACTGAAGCTTTCTTT. The chain has TRBV25-1 and TRBJ1-1, with 7 bases matching TRBD1. The length of the CDR3 is 14 residues. Trimming took 8 bases from V and 5 from J; bases not matched to a gene: 11. Germline V gene lookup returns CDR1 MGHDK and CDR2 SYGVNS.

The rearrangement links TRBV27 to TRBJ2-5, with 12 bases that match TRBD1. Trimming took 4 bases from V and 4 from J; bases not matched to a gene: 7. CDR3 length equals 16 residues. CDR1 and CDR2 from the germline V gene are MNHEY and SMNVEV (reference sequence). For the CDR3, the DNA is TGTGCCAGCAGTTCCGCCGGGACAGGGGGCGGAGAGACCCAGTACTTC. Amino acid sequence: CASSSAGTGGGETQYF.

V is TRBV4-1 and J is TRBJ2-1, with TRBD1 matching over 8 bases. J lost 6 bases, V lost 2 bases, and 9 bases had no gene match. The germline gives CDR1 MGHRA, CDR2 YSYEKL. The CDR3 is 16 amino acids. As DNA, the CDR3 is TGCGCCAGCAGCCAACCGGGCAGGGGGCTGATCAATGAGCAGTTCTTC. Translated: CASSQPGRGLINEQFF.

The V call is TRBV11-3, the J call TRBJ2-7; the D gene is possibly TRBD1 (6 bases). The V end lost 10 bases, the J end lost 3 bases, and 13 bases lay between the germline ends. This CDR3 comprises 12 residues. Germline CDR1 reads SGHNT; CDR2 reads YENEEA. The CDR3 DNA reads TGTGCCACACAGGGCCCCAACTACGAGCAGTACTTC. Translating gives CATQGPNYEQYF.

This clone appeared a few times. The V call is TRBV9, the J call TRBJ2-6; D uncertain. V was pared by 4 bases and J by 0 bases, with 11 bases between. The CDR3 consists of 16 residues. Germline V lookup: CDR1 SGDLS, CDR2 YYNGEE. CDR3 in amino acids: CASSTTTTSGANVLTF. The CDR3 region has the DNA TGTGCCAGCAGCACAACGACAACCTCTGGGGCCAACGTCCTGACTTTC.

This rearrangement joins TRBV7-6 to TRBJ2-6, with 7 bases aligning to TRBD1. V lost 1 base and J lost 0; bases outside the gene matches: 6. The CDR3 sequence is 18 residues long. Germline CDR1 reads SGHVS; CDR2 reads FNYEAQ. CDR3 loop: CASSLDRGLSSGANVLTF. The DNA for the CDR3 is TGTGCCAGCAGCTTAGACAGGGGTTTGAGCTCTGGGGCCAACGTCCTGACTTTC.

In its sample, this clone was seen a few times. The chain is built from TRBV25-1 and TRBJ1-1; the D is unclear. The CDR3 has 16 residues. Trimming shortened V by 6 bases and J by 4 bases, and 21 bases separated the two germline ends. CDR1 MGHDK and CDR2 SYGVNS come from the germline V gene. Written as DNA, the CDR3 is TGTGCCAGCAGAGCAAGCCCGGGAATTTCGGGCACTGAAGCTTTCTTT. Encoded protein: CASRASPGISGTEAFF.

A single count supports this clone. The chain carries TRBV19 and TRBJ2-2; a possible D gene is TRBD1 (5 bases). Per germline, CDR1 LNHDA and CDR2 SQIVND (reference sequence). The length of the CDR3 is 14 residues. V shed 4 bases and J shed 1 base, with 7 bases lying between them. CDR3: CASSSQGNTGELFF. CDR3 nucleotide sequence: TGTGCCAGTAGTAGCCAGGGGAACACCGGGGAGCTGTTTTTT.

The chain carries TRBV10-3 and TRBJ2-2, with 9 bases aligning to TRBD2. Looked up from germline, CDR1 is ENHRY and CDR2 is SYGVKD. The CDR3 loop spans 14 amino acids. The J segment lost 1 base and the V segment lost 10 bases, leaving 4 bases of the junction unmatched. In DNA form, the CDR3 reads TGTGCCAGCCATAGCGGGGGGAACACCGGGGAGCTGTTTTTT. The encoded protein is CASHSGGNTGELFF.

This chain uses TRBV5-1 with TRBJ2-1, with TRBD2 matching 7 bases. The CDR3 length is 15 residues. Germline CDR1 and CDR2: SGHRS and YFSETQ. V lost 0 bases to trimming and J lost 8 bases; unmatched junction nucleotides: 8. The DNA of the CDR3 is TGCGCCAGCAGCTTGGTTGGCGGGAGTTTCGATGAGCAGTTCTTC. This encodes CASSLVGGSFDEQFF.

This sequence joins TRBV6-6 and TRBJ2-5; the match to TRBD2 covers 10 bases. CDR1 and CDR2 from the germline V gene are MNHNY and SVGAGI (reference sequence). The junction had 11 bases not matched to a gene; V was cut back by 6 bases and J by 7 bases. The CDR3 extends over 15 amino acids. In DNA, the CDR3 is TGTGCCAGCAGGGAACGAGCGGGAGGGCCCGGGACCCAGTACTTC. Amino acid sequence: CASRERAGGPGTQYF.

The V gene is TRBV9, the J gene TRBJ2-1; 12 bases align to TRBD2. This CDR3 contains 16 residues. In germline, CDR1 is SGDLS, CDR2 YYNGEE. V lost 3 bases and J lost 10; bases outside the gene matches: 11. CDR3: CASSAPRLAGEGEQFF. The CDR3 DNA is TGTGCCAGCAGCGCCCCCCGACTAGCGGGAGAGGGGGAGCAGTTCTTC.

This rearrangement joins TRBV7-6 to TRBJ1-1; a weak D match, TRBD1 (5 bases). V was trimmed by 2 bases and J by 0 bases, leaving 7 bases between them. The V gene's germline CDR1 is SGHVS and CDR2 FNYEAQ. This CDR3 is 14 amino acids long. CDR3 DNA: TGTGCCAGCAGCTTACAGGGAATGAACACTGAAGCTTTCTTT. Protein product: CASSLQGMNTEAFF.

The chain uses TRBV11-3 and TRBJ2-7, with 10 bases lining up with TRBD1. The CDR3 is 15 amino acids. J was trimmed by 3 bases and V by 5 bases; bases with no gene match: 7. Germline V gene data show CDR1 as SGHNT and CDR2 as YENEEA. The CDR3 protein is CASSPGQGVNYEQYF. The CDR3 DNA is TGTGCCAGCAGCCCCGGACAGGGGGTCAACTACGAGCAGTACTTC.

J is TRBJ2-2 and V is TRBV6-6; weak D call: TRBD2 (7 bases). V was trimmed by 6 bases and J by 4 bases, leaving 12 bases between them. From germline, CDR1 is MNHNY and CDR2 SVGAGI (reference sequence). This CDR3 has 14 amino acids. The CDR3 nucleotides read TGTGCCAGCAGCCTGAGGGGGGGCACCGGGGAGCTGTTTTTT. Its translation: CASSLRGGTGELFF.

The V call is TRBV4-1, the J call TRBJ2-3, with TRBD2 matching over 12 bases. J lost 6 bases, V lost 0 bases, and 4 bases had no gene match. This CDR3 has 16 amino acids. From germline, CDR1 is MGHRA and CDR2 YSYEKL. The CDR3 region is CASSQERLAGVDTQYF. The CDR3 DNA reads TGCGCCAGCAGCCAAGAAAGACTAGCGGGAGTCGATACGCAGTATTTT.

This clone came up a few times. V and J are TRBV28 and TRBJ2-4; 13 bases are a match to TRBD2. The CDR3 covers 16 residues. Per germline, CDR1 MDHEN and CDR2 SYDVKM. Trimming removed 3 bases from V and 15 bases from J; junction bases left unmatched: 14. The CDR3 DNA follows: TGTGCCAGCAGTTTTATCGGGACTAGCGGGGCCTTGGGTCGGTACTTC. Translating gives CASSFIGTSGALGRYF.

CDR3 residues: CAISGSAGLNTEAFF. Here the CDR3 DNA reads TGTGCCATCAGTGGGTCGGCAGGGCTGAACACTGAAGCTTTCTTT. The chain uses TRBV10-3 and TRBJ1-1; D is possibly TRBD1 (5 bases). Trimming cost V 4 bases and J 0 bases, with 12 bases left between them. Germline CDR1 and CDR2: ENHRY and SYGVKD. The CDR3 is made up of 15 amino acids.